These T cell receptor beta chains were read from a single sample in a study of cytomegalovirus exposure and HLA in healthy donors. Produced via immunoSEQ multiplex PCR; TCRdb's table is partial and in-frame only. The sample has 160,000 or so clones; 85% to 90% are singletons. The specimen sequenced was PBMCs. These receptors originate from a man aged 18 to 35 in good health and CMV-seronegative. Each CDR3 is given with its conserved first and last residue. The order of the fields is V gene, clone size, J gene, D gene, CDR3 length, CDR3 DNA, CDR3 protein. D genes are given only for firm matches. Rows give clone size only sometimes, using once, few, many, or a class for an expanded clone.

V: TRBV21-1
size: .
J: TRBJ2-1
D: .
length: 12
DNA: TGTGCCAGCAGCAATAGGGTTCAGGGCCAGTTCTTC
CDR3: CASSNRVQGQFF

V: TRBV4-3
size: .
J: TRBJ1-1
D: .
length: 14
DNA: TGCGCCAGCAGCCAAGATAGGGGGACGGATGAAGCTTTCTTT
CDR3: CASSQDRGTDEAFF

V: TRBV10-2
size: .
J: TRBJ2-3
D: TRBD2
length: 14
DNA: TGCGCCAGCGCGCTGGCGGGGGGCACAGATACGCAGTATTTT
CDR3: CASALAGGTDTQYF

V: TRBV6-6
size: .
J: TRBJ1-4
D: .
length: 12
DNA: TGTGCCAGCAGTTACTCGAGCGAAAAACTGTTTTTT
CDR3: CASSYSSEKLFF

V: TRBV4-2
size: .
J: TRBJ2-2
D: TRBD2
length: 19
DNA: TGTGCCAGCAGCCAAGATTTGGGACTAGCGGGGGGGCTCGCCGGGGAGCTGTTTTTT
CDR3: CASSQDLGLAGGLAGELFF

V: TRBV5-4
size: .
J: TRBJ1-1
D: .
length: 12
DNA: TGTGCCAGCAGCTTGAGAGAGAAGGAAGCTTTCTTT
CDR3: CASSLREKEAFF

V: TRBV2
size: .
J: TRBJ2-5
D: TRBD1
length: 13
DNA: TGTGCCAGCGATCAGGGGGTACAAGAGACCCAGTACTTC
CDR3: CASDQGVQETQYF

V: TRBV9
size: .
J: TRBJ2-3
D: TRBD2
length: 16
DNA: TGTGCCAGCAGCGCGGGACTAGCGGATTACACAGATACGCAGTATTTT
CDR3: CASSAGLADYTDTQYF

V: TRBV6-5
size: .
J: TRBJ2-2
D: .
length: 15
DNA: TGTGCCAGCAGTCGGACAGTAGAGAACACCGGGGAGCTGTTTTTT
CDR3: CASSRTVENTGELFF

V: TRBV4-1
size: .
J: TRBJ1-1
D: .
length: 13
DNA: TGCGCCAGCAGCCAGGCTCTGGTCACTGAAGCTTTCTTT
CDR3: CASSQALVTEAFF

V: TRBV6-5
size: .
J: TRBJ1-2
D: .
length: 16
DNA: TGTGCCAGCAGTTACCGTACCTCAGGGCGATCCTATGGCTACACCTTC
CDR3: CASSYRTSGRSYGYTF

V: TRBV23-1
size: .
J: TRBJ2-5
D: TRBD1
length: 15
DNA: TGCGCCAGCAGTCTCTTACGGGACAGGGGCAAGACCCAGTACTTC
CDR3: CASSLLRDRGKTQYF

V: TRBV29-1
size: .
J: TRBJ1-1
D: .
length: 14
DNA: TGCAGCGTCTCACAGCGGGGAGGGGGTACTGAAGCTTTCTTT
CDR3: CSVSQRGGGTEAFF

V: TRBV29-1
size: few
J: TRBJ1-4
D: .
length: 13
DNA: TGCAGCGTTTGGGCCTTTGTAGGTGAAAAACTGTTTTTT
CDR3: CSVWAFVGEKLFF

V: TRBV20-1
size: .
J: TRBJ2-2
D: .
length: 11
DNA: TGCAGTGCTAGAAGTCGGAGAGAGCTGTTTTTT
CDR3: CSARSRRELFF

V: TRBV4-2
size: few
J: TRBJ2-5
D: TRBD2
length: 17
DNA: TGTGCCAGCAGCCACGCTCTAGCGGGGGGAGGAGAGGAGACCCAGTACTTC
CDR3: CASSHALAGGGEETQYF

V: TRBV11-1
size: .
J: TRBJ2-3
D: .
length: 15
DNA: TGTGCCAGCAGAAAATTGGAGGGCCTCACAGATACGCAGTATTTT
CDR3: CASRKLEGLTDTQYF

V: TRBV6-5
size: .
J: TRBJ2-2
D: .
length: 16
DNA: TGTGCCAGCAGTTACGAGACAGGATCGAACACCGGGGAGCTGTTTTTT
CDR3: CASSYETGSNTGELFF

V: TRBV29-1
size: .
J: TRBJ1-2
D: .
length: 15
DNA: TGCAGCGTTGAAGACTTGCCCCGGGGCGGGAATGGCTACACCTTC
CDR3: CSVEDLPRGGNGYTF

V: TRBV28
size: once
J: TRBJ1-2
D: .
length: 14
DNA: TGTGCCAGCAGTTTGGCTGTCAGGAATAATGGCTACACCTTC
CDR3: CASSLAVRNNGYTF

V: TRBV19
size: .
J: TRBJ2-7
D: .
length: 14
DNA: TGTGCCAGTAGTACCCGGGAGTACCGCCGCGAGCAGTACTTC
CDR3: CASSTREYRREQYF

V: TRBV2
size: .
J: TRBJ2-2
D: .
length: 14
DNA: TGTGCCAGCAGTGAAGGGGCTAACACCGGGGAGCTGTTTTTT
CDR3: CASSEGANTGELFF

V: TRBV9
size: once
J: TRBJ2-5
D: .
length: 19
DNA: TGTGCCAGCAGCGTATCCGCCGTAGTTCCCAGGGGCGACCAAGAGACCCAGTACTTC
CDR3: CASSVSAVVPRGDQETQYF

V: TRBV27
size: .
J: TRBJ2-3
D: .
length: 14
DNA: TGTGCCAGCAGTTTGGGCGGGGCTACAGATACGCAGTATTTT
CDR3: CASSLGGATDTQYF

V: TRBV4-2
size: once
J: TRBJ1-1
D: .
length: 15
DNA: TGTGCCAGCAGCCTCCTACAGGTCCAGAACACTGAAGCTTTCTTT
CDR3: CASSLLQVQNTEAFF

V: TRBV29-1
size: .
J: TRBJ2-7
D: TRBD1
length: 14
DNA: TGCAGCGTTGATGATGGGACAGGGAGCTACGAGCAGTACTTC
CDR3: CSVDDGTGSYEQYF

V: TRBV5-1
size: .
J: TRBJ1-4
D: .
length: 14
DNA: TGCGCCAGCAGCTTAGGGGTCGGTAATGAAAAACTGTTTTTT
CDR3: CASSLGVGNEKLFF

V: TRBV7-7
size: .
J: TRBJ1-1
D: .
length: 13
DNA: TGTGCTAGCAGCCTGGACAGGAACACTGAAGCTTTCTTT
CDR3: CASSLDRNTEAFF

V: TRBV9
size: .
J: TRBJ2-6
D: .
length: 17
DNA: TGTGCCAGCAGCCTCACTAGCTCCAACTCTGGGGCCAACGTCCTGACTTTC
CDR3: CASSLTSSNSGANVLTF

V: TRBV19
size: .
J: TRBJ2-1
D: TRBD2
length: 14
DNA: TGTGCCAGTAGTCCTGGGACTACCTACAATGAGCAGTTCTTC
CDR3: CASSPGTTYNEQFF

V: TRBV6-6
size: .
J: TRBJ1-4
D: .
length: 13
DNA: TGTGCCAGCAGGGGGCTTCCTAATGAAAAACTGTTTTTT
CDR3: CASRGLPNEKLFF

V: TRBV25-1
size: .
J: TRBJ1-1
D: TRBD1
length: 13
DNA: TGTGCCAGCAGTGAGCAGGGGGCTGTTGAAGCTTTCTTT
CDR3: CASSEQGAVEAFF

V: TRBV6-5
size: .
J: TRBJ1-1
D: TRBD1
length: 15
DNA: TGTGCCAGCGGCGGGACAGGGGGCTATAGCGCTGAAGCTTTCTTT
CDR3: CASGGTGGYSAEAFF

V: TRBV4-3
size: .
J: TRBJ2-2
D: .
length: 14
DNA: TGCGCCAGCAGCCAAGAAAGGAGTACCGGGGAGCTGTTTTTT
CDR3: CASSQERSTGELFF

V: TRBV27
size: .
J: TRBJ2-2
D: TRBD1
length: 14
DNA: TGTGCCAGCAGTCTACAGGGGGCGGCCGGGGAGCTGTTTTTT
CDR3: CASSLQGAAGELFF

V: TRBV27
size: .
J: TRBJ1-2
D: TRBD1
length: 15
DNA: TGTGCCAGCAGTCAGAGACAGGGGGCAACCTATGGCTACACCTTC
CDR3: CASSQRQGATYGYTF

V: TRBV6-1
size: few
J: TRBJ1-2
D: .
length: 11
DNA: TGTGCCAGCAGCTACAGTTCTGGCTACACCTTC
CDR3: CASSYSSGYTF

V: TRBV7-9
size: .
J: TRBJ1-1
D: .
length: 14
DNA: TGTGCCAGCAGCTTACGGAGTGGCGTGGCTGAAGCTTTCTTT
CDR3: CASSLRSGVAEAFF

V: TRBV6-1
size: .
J: TRBJ1-1
D: .
length: 14
DNA: TGTGCCAGCACGGTATCGGATCGTGGCAGAGGGGCTTTCTTT
CDR3: CASTVSDRGRGAFF

V: TRBV10-1
size: .
J: TRBJ1-1
D: TRBD1
length: 12
DNA: TGCGCCAGCGGGACAGGGCTCACTGAAGCTTTCTTT
CDR3: CASGTGLTEAFF

V: TRBV13
size: .
J: TRBJ2-2
D: TRBD1
length: 16
DNA: TGTGCCAGCAGCCCTGCAACAGGGGGCTACACCGGGGAGCTGTTTTTT
CDR3: CASSPATGGYTGELFF

V: TRBV2
size: .
J: TRBJ2-1
D: TRBD1
length: 16
DNA: TGTGCCAGCAGAGACAGGGGAACCTTCCCCTACAATGAGCAGTTCTTC
CDR3: CASRDRGTFPYNEQFF

V: TRBV9
size: .
J: TRBJ2-3
D: .
length: 13
DNA: TGTGCCAGCAGCGTAGCGGAGGCAGATACGCAGTATTTT
CDR3: CASSVAEADTQYF

V: TRBV6-6
size: .
J: TRBJ1-1
D: .
length: 13
DNA: TGTGCCAGCAGGGAACAGGGAGACACTGAAGCTTTCTTT
CDR3: CASREQGDTEAFF

V: TRBV4-1
size: .
J: TRBJ2-1
D: TRBD2
length: 15
DNA: TGCGCCAGCCGTCCAACTAGCGGGAGTCCCGGTGAGCAGTTCTTC
CDR3: CASRPTSGSPGEQFF

V: TRBV5-1
size: .
J: TRBJ1-4
D: .
length: 15
DNA: TGCGCCAGCACGGAGGGGACGTCCGGACCTGAAAAACTGTTTTTT
CDR3: CASTEGTSGPEKLFF

V: TRBV27
size: .
J: TRBJ2-2
D: TRBD1
length: 14
DNA: TGTGCCAGTATGACAGGGACCGTAACCGGGGAGCTGTTTTTT
CDR3: CASMTGTVTGELFF

V: TRBV27
size: .
J: TRBJ1-4
D: .
length: 16
DNA: TGTGCCAGCAGGAAGAACCCACAGTTGGCTAATGAAAAACTGTTTTTT
CDR3: CASRKNPQLANEKLFF

V: TRBV6-6
size: .
J: TRBJ2-7
D: TRBD2
length: 15
DNA: TGTGCCAGCAGACCCGGGACTAGCGGAACCTACGAGCAGTACTTC
CDR3: CASRPGTSGTYEQYF

V: TRBV7-2
size: .
J: TRBJ2-7
D: TRBD1
length: 16
DNA: TGTGCCAGCAGCTTAGACGGGACAGGGAATACCTACGAGCAGTACTTC
CDR3: CASSLDGTGNTYEQYF

V: TRBV5-1
size: few
J: TRBJ2-1
D: TRBD2
length: 19
DNA: TGCGCCAGCAGCGGCATGGGACTAGCGGGAGGACTTAGGCGGAATGAGCAGTTCTTC
CDR3: CASSGMGLAGGLRRNEQFF

V: TRBV2
size: .
J: TRBJ2-2
D: .
length: 14
DNA: TGTGCCAGCAGTGAAGTTGCGGATTCCGGGGAGCTGTTTTTT
CDR3: CASSEVADSGELFF

V: TRBV27
size: .
J: TRBJ1-6
D: .
length: 15
DNA: TGTGCCACCCTCCCTGGAGGCTCCTATAATTCACCCCTCCACTTT
CDR3: CATLPGGSYNSPLHF

V: TRBV7-6
size: .
J: TRBJ2-3
D: TRBD2
length: 18
DNA: TGTGCCAGCAGCCGAGGACTAGCGGGCGATTATAGCACAGATACGCAGTATTTT
CDR3: CASSRGLAGDYSTDTQYF

V: TRBV28
size: .
J: TRBJ1-5
D: TRBD1
length: 15
DNA: TGTGCCAGCACATCGGCCGACAGGGGGAATCAGCCCCAGCATTTT
CDR3: CASTSADRGNQPQHF